This T cell receptor beta chain is drawn from a study of molecular identifiers for immune sequencing clone quantification. General study points: Spiked-in Jurkat TCR RNA corresponding to one cell was reported as detectable against approximately 930,000 naive cells. The share of molecules held by clones above 20 RNA copies was over 99% in effector cells and under 1% in naive cells.

The germline V gene has CDR1 SGHDT and CDR2 YYEEEE. V lost 4 bases to trimming and J lost 2 bases; unmatched junction nucleotides: 11. CDR3 length: 17 residues. TCRdb itself ran the PCR reads through MiXCR, one entry per CDR3 protein. The table shows around 470,000 distinct CDR3 sequences, with roughly 25% occurring only once. This clonotype was seen many times. Its target is not known. The chain joins TRBV5-6 to TRBJ2-3, with 9 bases fitting TRBD1. This sequence was found in a human donor in good health. Some libraries in this study had Jurkat cell RNA spiked in. Input material: naive CD8+ T cells from blood, with Jurkat cell RNA spiked in. Subset specified: FACS-sorted CD8+CD4-CCR7+CD45RA+ naive T cells. The CDR3 loop reads CASSPPGQGWFTDTQYF. CDR3 in DNA: TGTGCCAGCAGCCCGCCGGGACAGGGTTGGTTCACAGATACGCAGTATTTT.